The rows below give T cell receptor beta chains drawn from one sample of a study of radiation and T cells in renal cell carcinoma. Clones were sequenced by immunoSEQ multiplex PCR, and TCRdb holds only the in-frame ones, with some missing. Found here are some 130,000 clones, over 75% of them singletons; the top ten hold 1.5% to 2%. Sample: blood, taken from a patient whose treatment included radiotherapy and nephrectomy. The receptors stem from a woman aged 60-70 years with renal cell carcinoma. Each CDR3 is given with its conserved first and last residue. The D gene is left open where the match is weak. Clone sizes are given selectively: once, few, many, or a class where the clone is expanded.

J: TRBJ2-7
D: NA
size: NA
V: TRBV18
CDR3: CASSGGGNEQYF
DNA: TGTGCCAGCTCGGGAGGAGGGAACGAGCAGTACTTC

J: TRBJ1-4
D: NA
size: NA
V: TRBV18
CDR3: CASSPGAREEKLFF
DNA: TGTGCCAGCTCCCCCGGGGCGAGGGAAGAAAAACTGTTTTTT

J: TRBJ2-5
D: TRBD1
size: NA
V: TRBV28
CDR3: CASSFLDRGSGETQYF
DNA: TGTGCCAGCAGTTTCCTGGACAGGGGTTCCGGGGAGACCCAGTACTTC

J: TRBJ1-2
D: NA
size: NA
V: TRBV11-2
CDR3: CASSLDRESSYGYTF
DNA: TGTGCCAGCAGCTTAGATCGTGAGAGCAGCTATGGCTACACCTTC

J: TRBJ1-5
D: NA
size: many
V: TRBV27
CDR3: CASSSYSNQPQHF
DNA: TGTGCCAGCAGCTCGTATAGCAATCAGCCCCAGCATTTT

J: TRBJ2-7
D: NA
size: NA
V: TRBV9
CDR3: CASSPTLTPFFSYEQYF
DNA: TGTGCCAGCAGCCCTACTCTGACCCCGTTTTTTTCCTACGAGCAGTACTTC

J: TRBJ1-1
D: NA
size: NA
V: TRBV20-1
CDR3: CSAGGNTEAFF
DNA: TGCAGTGCAGGGGGGAACACTGAAGCTTTCTTT

J: TRBJ2-1
D: TRBD1
size: NA
V: TRBV10-3
CDR3: CAISESIGTGGSEQFF
DNA: TGTGCCATCAGTGAGTCTATTGGGACAGGGGGAAGTGAGCAGTTCTTC

J: TRBJ2-1
D: NA
size: NA
V: TRBV2
CDR3: CASSVKGRVFTNEQFF
DNA: TGTGCCAGCAGTGTGAAAGGCAGGGTGTTTACGAATGAGCAGTTCTTC

J: TRBJ1-2
D: NA
size: NA
V: TRBV27
CDR3: CASSPYPKQYGYTF
DNA: TGTGCCAGCAGTCCCTATCCGAAGCAATATGGCTACACCTTC

J: TRBJ1-2
D: NA
size: NA
V: TRBV2
CDR3: CASTLDRANYGYTF
DNA: TGTGCCAGCACTTTAGACAGAGCTAACTATGGCTACACCTTC

J: TRBJ1-3
D: NA
size: NA
V: TRBV9
CDR3: CASSVEAGVSGNTIYF
DNA: TGTGCCAGCAGCGTAGAGGCGGGGGTCTCTGGAAACACCATATATTTT

J: TRBJ2-7
D: NA
size: few
V: TRBV9
CDR3: CASSPGGYEQYF
DNA: TGTGCCAGCAGCCCAGGCGGCTACGAGCAGTACTTC

J: TRBJ2-2
D: NA
size: NA
V: TRBV2
CDR3: CASSERGEVGAGELFF
DNA: TGTGCCAGCAGTGAGCGTGGGGAAGTGGGGGCCGGGGAGCTGTTTTTT